The clone carrying this TCR beta chain was observed at least ten times. The data derive from a study of T cells after yellow fever vaccination. TCRdb fed the 5' RACE reads into MiXCR, producing one record per CDR3 protein. The table shows some 160,000 distinct CDR3 sequences, with approximately 10% occurring only once. V trimming: 6 bases; J trimming: 4 bases; junction bases outside the gene matches: 15. Per germline, CDR1 MNHEY and CDR2 SMNVEV (reference sequence). The CDR3 is made up of 16 amino acids. This sequence joins TRBV27 and TRBJ2-7; TRBD1 matches 7 bases. This specimen consisted of CD8+ T cells sorted from PBMCs, obtained 45 days after the yellow fever booster vaccination. The receptor was isolated from a man between 18 and 35 years old who received the YFV17D yellow fever vaccine. CDR3 amino acids: CASSKTLDRDNYEQYF. The CDR3 DNA reads TGTGCCAGCAGCAAAACTCTTGACAGGGATAATTACGAGCAGTACTTC.